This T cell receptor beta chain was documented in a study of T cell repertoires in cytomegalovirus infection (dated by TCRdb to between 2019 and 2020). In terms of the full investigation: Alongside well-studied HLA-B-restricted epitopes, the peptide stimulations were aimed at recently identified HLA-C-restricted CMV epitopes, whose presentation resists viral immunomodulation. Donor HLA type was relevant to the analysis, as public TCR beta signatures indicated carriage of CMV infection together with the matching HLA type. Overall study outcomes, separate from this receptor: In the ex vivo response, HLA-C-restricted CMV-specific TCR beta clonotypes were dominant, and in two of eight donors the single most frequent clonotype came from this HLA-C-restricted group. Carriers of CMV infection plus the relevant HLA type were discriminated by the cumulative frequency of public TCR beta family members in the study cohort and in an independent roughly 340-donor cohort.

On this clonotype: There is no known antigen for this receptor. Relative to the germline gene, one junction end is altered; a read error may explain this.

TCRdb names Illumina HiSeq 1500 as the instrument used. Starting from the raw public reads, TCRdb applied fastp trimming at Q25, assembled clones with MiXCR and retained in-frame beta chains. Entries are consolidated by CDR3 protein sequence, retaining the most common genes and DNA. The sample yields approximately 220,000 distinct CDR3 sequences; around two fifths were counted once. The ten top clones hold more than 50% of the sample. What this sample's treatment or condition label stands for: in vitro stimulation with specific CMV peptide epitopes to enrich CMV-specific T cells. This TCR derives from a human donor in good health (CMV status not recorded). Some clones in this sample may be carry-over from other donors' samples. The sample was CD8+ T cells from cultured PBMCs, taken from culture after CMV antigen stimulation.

The CDR3: CARVGQALTHRF. The nucleotide sequence reads as follows: TGTGCCAGAGTGGGACAGGCACTCACGCATCGCTTC. Recombination connected TRBV2 to TRBJ1-2, and TRBD1 aligns with 8 junction nucleotides. CDR3 length: 12 amino acids, cysteine to phenylalanine. Only the CDR3 DNA stays, 36 bases, in frame from base 1. CDR1 is given as SNHLY and CDR2 as FYNNEI, both from the germline V gene.